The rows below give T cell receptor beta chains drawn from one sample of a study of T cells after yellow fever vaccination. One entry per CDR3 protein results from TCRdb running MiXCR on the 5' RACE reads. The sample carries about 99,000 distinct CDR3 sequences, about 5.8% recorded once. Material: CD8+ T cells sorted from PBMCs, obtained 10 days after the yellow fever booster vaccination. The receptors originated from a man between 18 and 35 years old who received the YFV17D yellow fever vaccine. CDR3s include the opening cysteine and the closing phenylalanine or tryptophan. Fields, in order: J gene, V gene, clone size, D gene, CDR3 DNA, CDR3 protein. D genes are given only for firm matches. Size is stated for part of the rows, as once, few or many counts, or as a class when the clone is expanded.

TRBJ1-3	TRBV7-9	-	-	TGTGCCAGCAGCTTGTCCGGGACTGGAAACACCATATATTTT	CASSLSGTGNTIYF
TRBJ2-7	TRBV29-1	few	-	TGCAGCGTTGAAGATGGAGGGGGGTCCGAGCAGTACTTC	CSVEDGGGSEQYF
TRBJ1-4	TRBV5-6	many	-	TGTGCCAGCAGCTTGGGGGATAATGAAAAACTGTTTTTT	CASSLGDNEKLFF
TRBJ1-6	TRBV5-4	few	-	TGTGCCAGCAGCTTGAGAGACACACCCCTCCACTTT	CASSLRDTPLHF
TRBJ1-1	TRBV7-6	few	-	TGTGCCAGCAGCTTAGCGGTTGGAACGATGAACACTGAAGCTTTCTTT	CASSLAVGTMNTEAFF
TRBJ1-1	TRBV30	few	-	TGTGCCTGGAGTAGGGAACCCATGGGTTGGGCCTGGAACACTGAAGCTTTCTTT	CAWSREPMGWAWNTEAFF
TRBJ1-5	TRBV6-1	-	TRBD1	TGTGCCAGCTTCGGACAGGGTCTTCAGCCCCAGCATTTT	CASFGQGLQPQHF
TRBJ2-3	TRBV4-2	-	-	TGTGCCAGCAGCCAAGAATTTGACTCTGTCGGAGATACGCAGTATTTT	CASSQEFDSVGDTQYF
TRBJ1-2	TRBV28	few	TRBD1	TGTGCCAGCAGTACTGACAGGGGGCTCCGGGGTTTTGTCTATGGCTACACCTTC	CASSTDRGLRGFVYGYTF
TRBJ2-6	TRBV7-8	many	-	TGTGCCAGCAGTCTTTCGTATCGGGATTCTGGGGCCAACGTCCTGACTTTC	CASSLSYRDSGANVLTF
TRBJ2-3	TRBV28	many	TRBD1	TGTGCCAGCAGTGGGGACAGGGAGACCGCAGGGTGGGCGCAGTATTTT	CASSGDRETAGWAQYF
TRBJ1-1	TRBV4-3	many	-	TGCGCCAGCAGCCAGGGGGGCGGGGGGCCCAACACTGAAGCTTTCTTT	CASSQGGGGPNTEAFF
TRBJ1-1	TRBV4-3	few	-	TGCGCCAGCAGCCAAGAGTGGGCAAAAGAAGCTTTCTTT	CASSQEWAKEAFF
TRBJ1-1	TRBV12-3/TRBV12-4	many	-	TGTGCCAGCAGTTTAGGACCGAACACTGAAGCTTTCTTT	CASSLGPNTEAFF
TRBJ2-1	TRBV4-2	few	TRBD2	TGTGCCAGCAGCCAAGAAGGACTAGCTGGTTCGCAGTTCTTC	CASSQEGLAGSQFF
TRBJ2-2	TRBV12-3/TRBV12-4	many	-	TGTGCCAGCAGTTTCCCCGGACAAGGGCTTCTAGGCGGGGAGCTGTTTTTT	CASSFPGQGLLGGELFF
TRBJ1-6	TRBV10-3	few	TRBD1	TGTGCCATCAGTGTAGGACAGGGGTGGAATTCACCCCTCCACTTT	CAISVGQGWNSPLHF
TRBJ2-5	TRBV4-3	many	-	TGCGCCAGCAGCCGGACGCGAGGGCTCCAAGAGACCCAGTACTTC	CASSRTRGLQETQYF
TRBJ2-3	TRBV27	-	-	TGTGCCAGCAGCAGGACTTTTACAGATACGCAGTATTTT	CASSRTFTDTQYF
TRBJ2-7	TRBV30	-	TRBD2	TGTGCCTGGGGGGGTTCCGGGACTAGCGGATTCTACGAGCAGTACTTC	CAWGGSGTSGFYEQYF
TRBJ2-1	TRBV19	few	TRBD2	TGTGCCAGTAGTATCGGGACTAGCGATGAGCAGTTCTTC	CASSIGTSDEQFF
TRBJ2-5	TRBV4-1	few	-	TGCGCCAGCAGCCGGGGCCGGGACCAACAAGAGACCCAGTACTTC	CASSRGRDQQETQYF
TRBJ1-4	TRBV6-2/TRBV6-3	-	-	TGTGCCAGCAGTTACGACACAGGGCCTGAAAAACTGTTTTTT	CASSYDTGPEKLFF
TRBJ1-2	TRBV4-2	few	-	TGTGCCAGCAGCCAGGGCGGGGGGGATGGCTACACCTTC	CASSQGGGDGYTF
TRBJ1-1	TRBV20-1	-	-	TGCAGTGCTCGGCTGCTCACTGAAGCTTTCTTT	CSARLLTEAFF
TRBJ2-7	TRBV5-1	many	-	TGCGCCAGCAGCTTGGGACAGCTCTACGAGCAGTACTTC	CASSLGQLYEQYF
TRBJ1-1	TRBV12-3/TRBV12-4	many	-	TGTGCCAGCAGTTTTTCGGCAGGTTATACAGCTTTCTTT	CASSFSAGYTAFF
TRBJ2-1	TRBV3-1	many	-	TGTGCCAGCAGCCAAGCGGTTGCGGACCGAGAGCAGTTCTTC	CASSQAVADREQFF
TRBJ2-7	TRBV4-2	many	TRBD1	TGTGCCAGCAGCCAAGTTTTCGGGGCAGGGGGCTACGAGCAGTACTTC	CASSQVFGAGGYEQYF
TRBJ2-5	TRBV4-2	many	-	TGTGCCAGCAGCCATTCTTCCGGCGGACGTCAACAAGAGACCCAGTACTTC	CASSHSSGGRQQETQYF
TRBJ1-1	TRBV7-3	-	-	TGTGCCAGCAGCTTAACAGGGACCGACGGTGAAGCTTTCTTT	CASSLTGTDGEAFF
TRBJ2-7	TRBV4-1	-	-	TGCGCCAGCAGCCCACCGACCACGGCCCGGCAGTACTTC	CASSPPTTARQYF
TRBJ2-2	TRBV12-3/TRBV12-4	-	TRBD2	TGTGCCAGCAGCCCCAAGGGACTAGCGGGAATGAACACCGGGGAGCTGTTTTTT	CASSPKGLAGMNTGELFF
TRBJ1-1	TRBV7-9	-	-	TGTGCCAGTTCCAGGGCAGACACTGAAGCTTTCTTT	CASSRADTEAFF
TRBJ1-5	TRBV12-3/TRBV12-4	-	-	TGTGCCAGCAACCCAGGGTTGAGCAATCAGCCCCAGCATTTT	CASNPGLSNQPQHF
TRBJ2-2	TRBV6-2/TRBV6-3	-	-	TGTGCCAGCAGTTATCAATCTAGAACCGGGGAGCTGTTTTTT	CASSYQSRTGELFF
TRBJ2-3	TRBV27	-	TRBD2	TGTGCCAGCACCCAGGGACTAGCGTTCCCAGATACGCAGTATTTT	CASTQGLAFPDTQYF
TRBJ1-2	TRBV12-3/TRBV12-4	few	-	TGTGCCAGCAGTTTTGGCAGGGAAGCGAACTATGGCTACACCTTC	CASSFGREANYGYTF
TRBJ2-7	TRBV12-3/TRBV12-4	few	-	TGTGCCAGCAGCGACCTTGGGCCTATCCTAGACGAGCAGTACTTC	CASSDLGPILDEQYF
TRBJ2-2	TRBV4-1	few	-	TGCGCCAGCAGCCAACGGGTTAACGGGGAGCTGTTTTTT	CASSQRVNGELFF
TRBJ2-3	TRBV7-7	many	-	TGTGCTAGCAGCTTAGGAGCTTGGGGGGATACGCAGTATTTT	CASSLGAWGDTQYF
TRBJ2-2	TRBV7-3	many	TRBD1	TGTGCCAGCCGTGACAGGGTTAATTCCGGGGAGCTGTTTTTT	CASRDRVNSGELFF
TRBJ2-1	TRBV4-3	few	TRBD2	TGCGCCAGCAGCCAATCCGGACTAGCGGATTACAATGAGCAGTTCTTC	CASSQSGLADYNEQFF
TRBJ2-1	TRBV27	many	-	TGTGCCAGCAGTTGGGGGCTTGATAATGAGCAGTTCTTC	CASSWGLDNEQFF
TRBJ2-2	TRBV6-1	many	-	TGTGCCAGCAGTTTCCCGGGGGCAGATTATAACACCGGGGAGCTGTTTTTT	CASSFPGADYNTGELFF
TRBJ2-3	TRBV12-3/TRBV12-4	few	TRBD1	TGTGCCAGCAGTTATAGTCCGGGACAGGCCACAGATACGCAGTATTTT	CASSYSPGQATDTQYF
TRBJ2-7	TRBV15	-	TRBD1	TGTGCCACCAGCAGTTCAGGACAGGGCTACGAGCAGTACTTC	CATSSSGQGYEQYF
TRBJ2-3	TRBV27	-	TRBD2	TGTGCCAGCAGTTTATGGTCTAGCGGGGCCATAGATACGCAGTATTTT	CASSLWSSGAIDTQYF
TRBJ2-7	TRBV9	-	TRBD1	TGTGCCAGCAGCGCGGCGGACAGGGATCCCTACGAGCAGTACTTC	CASSAADRDPYEQYF
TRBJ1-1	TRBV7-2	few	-	TGTGCCAGCAGCCCCCGCCAGGGTTTGAACACTGAAGCTTTCTTT	CASSPRQGLNTEAFF
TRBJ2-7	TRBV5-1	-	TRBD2	TGCGCCAGCCAAAGCGGGGATAGCTCCTACGAGCAGTACTTC	CASQSGDSSYEQYF
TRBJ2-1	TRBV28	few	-	TGTGCCAGCAGTCCCATCCAGGGGGGGCTCGTAAATGAGCAGTTCTTC	CASSPIQGGLVNEQFF
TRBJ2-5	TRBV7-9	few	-	TGTGCCAGCAGCCCACCGGGGGCGGTTTGGGAGACCCAGTACTTC	CASSPPGAVWETQYF